This T cell receptor beta chain was captured in a study of identical twins. This CDR3 is built from 13 residues. V gave up 7 bases and J gave up 3 bases; unmatched junction bases: 4. CDR1 is MNHNY, CDR2 SVGAGI, per germline (reference sequence). Via MiXCR, TCRdb re-called the 5' RACE reads, giving one row per CDR3 protein. The table shows about 470,000 distinct CDR3 sequences, with approximately 24% occurring only once. This sample also belongs to another study, concerning T cells expressing NK-cell markers.

This clonotype was sampled from a woman aged 18 to 35 in good health. Sequencing was carried out using CD4+ T cells sorted from blood. The chain is built from TRBV6-6 and TRBJ2-5; 8 bases map to TRBD2. DNA for the CDR3: TGTGCCAGCACACCAGCGGGGGAAGAGACCCAGTACTTC. Its protein is CASTPAGEETQYF.